Each of the 2 T cell receptor beta chains below was sequenced from the same sample in a study of long-term antiretroviral therapy in people with HIV. At the survey level, the v3.0 immunoSEQ assay was run. Sequencing was performed with immunoSEQ multiplex PCR; in TCRdb, only in-frame clones are kept and a portion is missing. The sample has tens of thousands of clones, 80% to 90% seen once. This material consisted of unsorted PBMCs, taken 0.8 years before starting antiretroviral therapy. The receptors were gathered from a man aged 18 to 30 with HIV.

J is TRBJ2-7 and V is TRBV6-5; 8 bases line up with TRBD1. Germline V gene data show CDR1 as MNHEY and CDR2 as SVGAGI. The CDR3 is 12 amino acids. V was clipped by 6 bases and J by 2 bases; unmatched bases: 0. CDR3 amino acids: CASRDRAYEQYF. The CDR3 DNA follows: TGTGCCAGCAGGGACAGGGCCTACGAGCAGTACTTC.

The chain links TRBV19 to TRBJ2-3; D is ambiguous. Trimming shortened V by 3 bases and J by 4 bases, and 8 bases separated the two germline ends. Germline assignment: CDR1 LNHDA and CDR2 SQIVND (reference sequence). The CDR3 has 13 amino acids. For the CDR3, the DNA is TGTGCCAGTAGTATTGGAGTGGCAGATACGCAGTATTTT. Protein product: CASSIGVADTQYF.